This T cell receptor (beta chain) was retrieved from a study of technical replicates of blood from a handful of donors listed by TCRdb under 2017. Concerning this clone itself: Its antigen has not been determined. No qualities accompany the bases; no much larger clone lies one base away.

The method was the immunoSEQ multiplex PCR assay. TCRdb provides this immuneACCESS table in a form limited to in-frame rearrangements. Some clones are lacking; in checked studies, under half of them reflect an unresolved V gene, and why the rest are absent is not known. For this sample the table gives about 13,000 clones, of which around 93% were detected only once. The ten largest clones represent around 7% of the sample. Sequencing used PBMCs. This clonotype was obtained from a human donor in good health.

In nucleotide form, the sequence is TGCGCCAGCAGCCAAGAATGGAGATCTGGGGAGCTGTTTTTT. Its protein product is CASSQEWRSGELFF. Here the chain combines TRBV4-1 and TRBJ2-2; no D segment can be confidently identified. Taken from cysteine to phenylalanine, the CDR3 has 14 residues. Only CDR3 DNA remains: 42 bases, in frame from the first base. V loses 0 bases, J loses 8 bases, and the germline ends lie 10 bases apart. The germline V gene gives CDR1 as MGHRA and CDR2 as YSYEKL.